The clone carrying this TCR beta chain was detected once. The antigen is undetermined. This CDR3 is also generated by other DNA sequences in the sample. This specimen comes from a study of cytomegalovirus exposure and HLA in healthy donors. On the study more broadly: The same platform was used for the 100 to 150 validation repertoires and the 600 to 850 first-cohort repertoires, a later analysis reported.

Trimming took off 0 bases at V and 0 bases at J, with 6 bases between the two ends. The CDR3 runs to 14 residues. Germline assignment: CDR1 MNHEY and CDR2 SMNVEV (reference sequence). Study-level points and caveats: It was fewer than 200 TCR beta chains that were listed as cytomegalovirus-associated. It was reported that the classifier diagnosed cytomegalovirus status with high specificity and sensitivity in both the original and validation cohorts.

Assay: immunoSEQ multiplex PCR; the TCRdb copy retains only in-frame clones and omits some. This repertoire shows 220,000 or so clones, roughly 88% found once; its top ten account for over 12%. The roughly 120-subject validation cohort, separate from the approximately 660-subject first cohort, included the donors. The TCR comes from a woman in her 30s in good health and CMV-seropositive. This chain links TRBV27 with TRBJ2-7; D gene uncertain. Source material: PBMCs. As DNA, the CDR3 is TGTGCCAGCAGTTTATCCGGAAGCTCCTACGAGCAGTACTTC. Translation: CASSLSGSSYEQYF.